This TCR beta chain was retrieved from a study of blood T cell repertoires in COVID-19. Study in general: Some COVID-19 samples were acute and others convalescent; all came from the United States, Italy and Spain.

Original handling: Quantification of nucleated cells was approximated via reference gene primer amplification. Assay used: immunoSEQ multiplex PCR; TCRdb lists only in-frame clones, some missing. The V and J calls and the clone size are those of that table, but D and trimming were determined from the DNA. The sample shows about 55,000 clones, around 85% of them seen only once. The receptor's source is a human donor in a cohort sampled during active COVID-19. Sequencing was done on a sample of peripheral blood.

CDR3 sequence (DNA): TGTGCCAGCAGCCTGGGGGGGACTAGCGGGAGGGCCTGGGATGAGCAGTTCTTC. Protein sequence: CASSLGGTSGRAWDEQFF. V usage is TRBV28 and J usage is TRBJ2-1; 16 bases are a match to TRBD2. CDR1 and CDR2 from the germline V gene are MDHEN and SYDVKM. Unmatched junction bases numbered 13, after V lost 6 bases and J lost 8 bases. CDR3 length: 18 residues.